What follows are 16 T cell receptor beta chains derived from one specimen sequenced in a study of T cell responses to AZD1222 COVID-19 vaccine. The data were produced by immunoSEQ multiplex PCR, yet TCRdb's version contains in-frame clones alone and is incomplete. The sample has 150,000 or so clones; roughly 90% are singletons. Sequencing was performed on peripheral blood, taken 28 days after the second AZD1222 dose. All receptors derive from an adult who received the AZD1222 COVID-19 vaccine.

The gene calls are TRBV7-8 and TRBJ1-1; maybe TRBD1 (5 bases). This CDR3 has 15 amino acids. V was pared by 5 bases and J by 6 bases, with 19 bases between. The germline CDR1 and CDR2 sequences are SGHVS and FQNEAQ. This CDR3 is CASSLEMQGTPEAFF. The CDR3 DNA sequence: TGTGCCAGCAGCCTAGAAATGCAAGGGACCCCTGAAGCTTTCTTT.

This chain joins TRBV27 and TRBJ1-5; no clear D. V was shortened by 2 bases and J by 5 bases, with 7 bases between the two germline ends. CDR1 MNHEY and CDR2 SMNVEV come from the germline V gene (reference sequence). The CDR3 is 13 amino acids. Here the CDR3 DNA reads TGTGCCAGCAGTTTAATACGAGATCAGCCCCAGCATTTT. Translating it yields CASSLIRDQPQHF.

V usage is TRBV6-8 and J usage is TRBJ1-4; D is unclear. This CDR3 is built from 14 residues. Trimming took 5 bases from V and 0 from J, leaving 7 bases between them. The germline V gene encodes CDR1 MNHGY and CDR2 SAAAGT. The CDR3 loop reads CASSATATNEKLFF. CDR3 DNA: TGTGCCAGCAGTGCGACGGCAACTAATGAAAAACTGTTTTTT.

The genes are TRBV18 and TRBJ1-2; 10 bases match TRBD1. V gave up 2 bases and J gave up 4 bases; unmatched junction bases: 7. CDR3 length: 16 residues. Germline loops: CDR1 KGHSH, CDR2 LQKENI. The CDR3 bases are TGTGCCAGCTCACCATCTAATAGACAGGGGGCCTATGGCTACACCTTC. Translated, it gives CASSPSNRQGAYGYTF.

The CDR3 sequence: CASSPEDGAGGYTF. DNA for the CDR3: TGTGCCAGTTCCCCGGAGGATGGTGCAGGGGGCTACACCTTC. V and J are TRBV5-4 and TRBJ1-2; D perhaps matches TRBD1 (5 bases). The germline V and J ends were trimmed by 8 bases and 8 bases, with 22 bases remaining between them. Germline CDR1 SGHNT, CDR2 YYREEE (reference sequence). This CDR3 has 14 amino acids.

The chain uses TRBV18 and TRBJ2-5; 7 bases match TRBD2. V lost 2 bases, J lost 5 bases, and 11 bases stayed unmatched. Germline CDR1 is KGHSH and CDR2 is LQKENI. This CDR3 has 16 residues. The CDR3 DNA reads TGTGCCAGCTCACCAATTAGCGGGTCCATTGGGGAGACCCAGTACTTC. This translates into CASSPISGSIGETQYF.

The chain couples TRBV19 to TRBJ2-1, with TRBD2 matching 7 bases. Germline V gene lookup returns CDR1 LNHDA and CDR2 SQIVND (reference sequence). This CDR3 contains 14 residues. After removal of 5 bases from V and 6 bases from J, the junction contained 7 bases not matched to a gene. The CDR3 nucleotides are TGTGCCAGTAGTTCCATAGCGGGCAGCAATGAGCAGTTCTTC. This sequence encodes CASSSIAGSNEQFF.

The V gene is TRBV28, the J gene TRBJ2-7; D not resolved. Trimming shortened V by 1 base and J by 3 bases, and 7 bases separated the two germline ends. This CDR3 has 13 amino acids. CDR1 and CDR2 (germline): MDHEN, SYDVKM. CDR3 nucleotides: TGTGCCAGCAGTTTATCCGCCGACTACGAGCAGTACTTC. Amino acids: CASSLSADYEQYF.

The chain is built from TRBV9 and TRBJ1-1; 7 nucleotides align to TRBD1. The CDR3 has 16 residues. CDR1 and CDR2 (germline): SGDLS, YYNGEE. Germline trimming cut 7 bases from V and 1 base from J; bases unmatched to any gene: 13. The CDR3 loop is CASGGRGPEANTEAFF. CDR3 DNA sequence: TGTGCCAGCGGCGGGAGGGGGCCAGAGGCGAACACTGAAGCTTTCTTT.

Comment on this clone: Germline and junction disagree at one end, which may indicate a read error. This sequence joins TRBV7-8 and TRBJ2-2; weak D call: TRBD1 (6 bases). CDR3 size: 14 residues. Germline V gene data show CDR1 as SGHVS and CDR2 as FQNEAQ. CDR3 coding DNA: TGTGCCAGCAGCCAAAGTGGGGACACCGGGGAGCTATTTTTT. Protein sequence: CASSQSGDTGELFF. Combining the CDR3 with reference TRBV7-8 and TRBJ2-2 gives the whole variable domain GAGVSQSPRYKVAKRGQDVALRCDPISGHVSLFWYQQALGQGPEFLTYFQNEAQLDKSGLPSDRFFAERPEGSVSTLKIQRTQQEDSAVYLCASSQSGDTGELFFGEGSRLTVL.

This chain uses TRBV3-1 (or the pseudogene TRBV3-2) with TRBJ1-5; the D gene is possibly TRBD1 (6 bases). This CDR3 has 15 residues. Germline V CDR1 and CDR2: LGHDT, YNNKEL (reference sequence). V dropped 5 bases and J dropped 3 bases, with 14 bases sitting between them. CDR3 coding DNA: TGTGCCAGCAGCAAAGGGGGAGGTAACAATCAGCCCCAGCATTTT. It is translated as CASSKGGGNNQPQHF.

The genes are TRBV2 and TRBJ1-5; the D gene is possibly TRBD1 (5 bases). The V and J ends lost 8 bases and 2 bases respectively, with 10 bases between them. This CDR3 comprises 13 residues. Germline values: CDR1 SNHLY, CDR2 FYNNEI. The chain's CDR3 is CASAPGGNQPQHF. The CDR3 DNA follows: TGTGCCAGCGCTCCGGGGGGCAATCAGCCCCAGCATTTT.

The J gene is TRBJ2-2, the V gene TRBV19; 12 bases align to TRBD2. CDR3 size: 17 residues. The V gene end was trimmed by 2 bases and the J gene end by 7 bases; junction bases not matched to a gene: 8. Germline values: CDR1 LNHDA, CDR2 SQIVND (reference sequence). The DNA of the CDR3 is TGTGCCAGTAGTATACTGACTAGCGGGAGAGCGGGCGGGGAGCTGTTTTTT. This gives the protein CASSILTSGRAGGELFF.

This chain joins TRBV20-1 and TRBJ1-3; the D is unclear. The germline gives CDR1 DFQATT, CDR2 SNEGSKA (reference sequence). Trimming left V 5 bases short and J 4 bases short, with 6 bases between. The CDR3 length is 11 residues. CDR3: CSAYNGNTIYF. In nucleotides, the CDR3 is TGCAGTGCTTATAACGGAAACACCATATATTTT.

The chain recombines TRBV5-6 with TRBJ2-7, with D possibly matching TRBD2 (6 bases). From germline, CDR1 is SGHDT and CDR2 YYEEEE. The CDR3 is 14 residues long. V shed 8 bases and J shed 0 bases, with 15 bases lying between them. The CDR3 here is CASEGGAYSYEQYF. The CDR3 region has the DNA TGTGCCAGTGAGGGCGGGGCTTACTCCTACGAGCAGTACTTC.

The chain has TRBV12-3 or TRBV12-4 and TRBJ1-1; D is undetermined. The germline V and J ends were trimmed by 3 bases and 1 base, with 6 bases remaining between them. The CDR3 runs 13 residues. The CDR3 loop reads CASSFGGNTEAFF. The CDR3 DNA is TGTGCCAGCAGTTTCGGAGGGAACACTGAAGCTTTCTTT.